The entry that follows covers one T cell receptor (beta chain) sequence. These data come from a study of blood T cell repertoires in COVID-19. On the study more broadly: There were acute and convalescent COVID-19 samples, and they came from the United States, Italy and Spain. T cells, B-cell-depleted T cells, or PBMCs provided the cDNA or gDNA that served as material.

The CDR3 runs 16 residues. V shed 5 bases and J 4 bases; nucleotides not matched to a gene: 11. Germline V lookup: CDR1 SGHTA, CDR2 FQGNSA. In the original workflow: How many nucleated cells were present was estimated from reference gene primer amplification. Measured with immunoSEQ multiplex PCR; TCRdb has only the in-frame clones, and not every one. The V and J calls and clone size were taken over from that table, and D and trimming were inferred from the DNA. This sample has approximately 210,000 clones, with over 70% found just once. The receptor's source is a woman in her 50s with acute or convalescent COVID-19. The gene calls are TRBV7-2 and TRBJ2-5, with TRBD2 matching over 9 bases. Sequences were obtained from peripheral blood. The CDR3 spells CASSPTWGLAVETQYF. The DNA for the CDR3 is TGTGCCAGCAGCCCGACTTGGGGACTAGCCGTAGAGACCCAGTACTTC.